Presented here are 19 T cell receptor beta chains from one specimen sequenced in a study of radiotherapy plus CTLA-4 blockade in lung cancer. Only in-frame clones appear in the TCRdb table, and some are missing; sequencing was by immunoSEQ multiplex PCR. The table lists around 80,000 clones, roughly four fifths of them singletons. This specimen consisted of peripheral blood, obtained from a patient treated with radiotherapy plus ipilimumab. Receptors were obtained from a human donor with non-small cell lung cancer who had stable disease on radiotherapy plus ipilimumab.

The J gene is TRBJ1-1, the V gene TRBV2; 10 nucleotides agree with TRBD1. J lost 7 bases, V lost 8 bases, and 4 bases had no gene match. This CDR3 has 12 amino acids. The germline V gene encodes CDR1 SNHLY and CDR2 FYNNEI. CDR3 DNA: TGTGCCAGCGACAGGGGGCGAATTGAAGCTTTCTTT. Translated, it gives CASDRGRIEAFF.

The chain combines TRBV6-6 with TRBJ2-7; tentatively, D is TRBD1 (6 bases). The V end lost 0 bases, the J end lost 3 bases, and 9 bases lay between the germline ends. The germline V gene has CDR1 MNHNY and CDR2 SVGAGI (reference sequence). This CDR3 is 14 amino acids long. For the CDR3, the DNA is TGTGCCAGCAGTTACTCGGGACAATACTACGAGCAGTACTTC. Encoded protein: CASSYSGQYYEQYF.

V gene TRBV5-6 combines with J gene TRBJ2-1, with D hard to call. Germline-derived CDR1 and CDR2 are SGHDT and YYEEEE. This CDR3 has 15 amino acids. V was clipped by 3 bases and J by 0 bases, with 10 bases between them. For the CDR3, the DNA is TGTGCCAGCAGCTCAGACTTGAGCTCCTACAATGAGCAGTTCTTC. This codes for CASSSDLSSYNEQFF.

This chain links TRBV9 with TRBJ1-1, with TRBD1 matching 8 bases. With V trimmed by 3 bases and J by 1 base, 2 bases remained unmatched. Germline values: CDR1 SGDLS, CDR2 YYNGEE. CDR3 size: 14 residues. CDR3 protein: CASSGGQENTEAFF. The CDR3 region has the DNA TGTGCCAGCAGCGGGGGACAGGAGAACACTGAAGCTTTCTTT.

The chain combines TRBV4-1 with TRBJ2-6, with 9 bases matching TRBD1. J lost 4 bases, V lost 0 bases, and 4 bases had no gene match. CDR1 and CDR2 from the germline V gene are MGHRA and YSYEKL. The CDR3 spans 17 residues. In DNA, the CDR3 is TGCGCCAGCAGCCAAGAACGGGACAGGGCCGGGGCCAACGTCCTGACTTTC. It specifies CASSQERDRAGANVLTF.

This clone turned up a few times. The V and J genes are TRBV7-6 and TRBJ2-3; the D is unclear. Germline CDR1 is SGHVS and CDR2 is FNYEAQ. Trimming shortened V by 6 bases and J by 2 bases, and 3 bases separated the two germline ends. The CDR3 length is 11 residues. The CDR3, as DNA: TGTGCCAGCAGTGTCACAGATACGCAGTATTTT. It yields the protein CASSVTDTQYF.

As DNA, the CDR3 is TGTGCCAGCAGCGGCCCGGGACCCTGCACCGGGGAGCTGTTTTTT. Translation gives CASSGPGPCTGELFF. This chain connects TRBV12-1 to TRBJ2-2. TRBV12-1 is a documented pseudogene. The CDR3 covers 15 residues.

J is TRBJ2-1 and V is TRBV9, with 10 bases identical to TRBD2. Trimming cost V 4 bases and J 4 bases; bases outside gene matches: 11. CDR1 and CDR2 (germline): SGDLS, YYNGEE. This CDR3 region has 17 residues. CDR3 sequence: CASSITLTSGVYNEQFF. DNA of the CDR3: TGTGCCAGCAGCATAACCTTAACTAGCGGGGTATACAATGAGCAGTTCTTC.

CDR3 bases: TGTGCCAGCAGTGGGACATACTACGAGCAGTACTTC. Translating gives CASSGTYYEQYF. V is TRBV28 and J is TRBJ2-7; weak D call: TRBD1 (6 bases). Between the trimmed V and J ends, which lost 5 bases and 3 bases, there was a span of 8 bases. Germline CDR1 MDHEN, CDR2 SYDVKM. The CDR3 totals 12 residues.

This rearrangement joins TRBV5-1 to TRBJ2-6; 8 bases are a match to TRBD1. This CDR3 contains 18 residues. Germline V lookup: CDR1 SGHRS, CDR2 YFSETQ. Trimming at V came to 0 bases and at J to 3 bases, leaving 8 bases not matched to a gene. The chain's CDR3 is CASSLAARGRGGANVLTF. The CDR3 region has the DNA TGCGCCAGCAGCTTGGCGGCCAGGGGGCGGGGTGGGGCCAACGTCCTGACTTTC.

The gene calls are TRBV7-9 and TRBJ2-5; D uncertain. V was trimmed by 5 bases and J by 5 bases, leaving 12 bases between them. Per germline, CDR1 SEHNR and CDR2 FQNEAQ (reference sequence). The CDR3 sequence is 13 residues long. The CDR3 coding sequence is TGTGCCAGCAGCGAGACCTGGAGTGAGACCCAGTACTTC. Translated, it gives CASSETWSETQYF.

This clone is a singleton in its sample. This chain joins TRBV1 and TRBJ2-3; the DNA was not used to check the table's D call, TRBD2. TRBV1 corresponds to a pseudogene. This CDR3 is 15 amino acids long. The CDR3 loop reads CTSSLSGASTDTQYF. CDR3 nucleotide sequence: TGCACCAGCAGCTTAAGCGGGGCTAGCACAGATACGCAGTATTTT.

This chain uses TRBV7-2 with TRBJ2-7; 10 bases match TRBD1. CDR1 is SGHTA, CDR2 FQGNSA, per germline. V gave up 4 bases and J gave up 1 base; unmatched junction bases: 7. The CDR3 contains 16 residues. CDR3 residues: CASSYKGDRGSYEQYF. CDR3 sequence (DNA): TGTGCCAGCAGCTATAAAGGGGACAGGGGTTCCTACGAGCAGTACTTC.

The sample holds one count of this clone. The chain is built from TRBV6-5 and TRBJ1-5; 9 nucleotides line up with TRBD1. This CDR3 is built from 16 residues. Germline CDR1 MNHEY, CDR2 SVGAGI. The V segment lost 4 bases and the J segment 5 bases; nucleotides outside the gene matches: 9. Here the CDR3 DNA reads TGTGCCAGCAGTTCCTTGGTGACAGGGGGTCATCAGCCCCAGCATTTT. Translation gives CASSSLVTGGHQPQHF.

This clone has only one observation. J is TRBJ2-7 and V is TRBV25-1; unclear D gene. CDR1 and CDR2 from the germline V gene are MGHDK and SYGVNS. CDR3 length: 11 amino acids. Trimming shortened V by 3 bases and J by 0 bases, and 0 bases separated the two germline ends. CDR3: CASSDSYEQYF. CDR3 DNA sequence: TGTGCCAGCAGTGACTCCTACGAGCAGTACTTC.

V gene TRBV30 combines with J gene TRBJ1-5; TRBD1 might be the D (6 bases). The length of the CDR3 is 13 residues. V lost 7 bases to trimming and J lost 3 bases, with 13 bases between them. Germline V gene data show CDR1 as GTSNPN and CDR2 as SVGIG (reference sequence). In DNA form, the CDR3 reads TGTGCCTTTTTCACAGGGACCAATCAGCCCCAGCATTTT. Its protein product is CAFFTGTNQPQHF.

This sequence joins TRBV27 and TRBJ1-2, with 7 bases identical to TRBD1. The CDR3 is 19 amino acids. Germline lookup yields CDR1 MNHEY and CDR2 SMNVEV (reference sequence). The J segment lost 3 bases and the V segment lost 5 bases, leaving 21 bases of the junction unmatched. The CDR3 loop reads CASSRSPTGDHSIYYGYTF. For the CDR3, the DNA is TGTGCCAGCAGTAGGAGCCCTACAGGGGACCACTCCATCTACTATGGCTACACCTTC.

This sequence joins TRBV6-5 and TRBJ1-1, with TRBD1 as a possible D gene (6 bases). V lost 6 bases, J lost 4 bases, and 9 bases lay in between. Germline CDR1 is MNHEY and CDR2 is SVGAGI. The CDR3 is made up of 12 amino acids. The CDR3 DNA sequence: TGTGCCAGCAGCAGGGGCGTCACTGAAGCTTTCTTT. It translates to CASSRGVTEAFF.

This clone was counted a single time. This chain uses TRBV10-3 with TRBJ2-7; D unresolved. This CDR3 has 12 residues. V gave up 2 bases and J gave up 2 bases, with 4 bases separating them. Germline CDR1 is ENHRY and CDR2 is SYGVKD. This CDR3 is CAISERTYEQYF. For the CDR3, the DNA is TGTGCCATCAGTGAGAGGACCTACGAGCAGTACTTC.